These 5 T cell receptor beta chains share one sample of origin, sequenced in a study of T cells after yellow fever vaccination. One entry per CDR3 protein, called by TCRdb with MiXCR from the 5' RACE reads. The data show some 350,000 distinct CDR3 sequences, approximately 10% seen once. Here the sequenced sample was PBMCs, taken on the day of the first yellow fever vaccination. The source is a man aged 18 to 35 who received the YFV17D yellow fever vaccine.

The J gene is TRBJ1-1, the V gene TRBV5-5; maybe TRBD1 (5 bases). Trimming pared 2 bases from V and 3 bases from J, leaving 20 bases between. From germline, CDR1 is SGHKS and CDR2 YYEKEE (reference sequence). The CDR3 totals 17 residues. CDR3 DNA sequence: TGTGCCAGCAGCTTTCTACCATTGGGGGTCGATGACACTGAAGCTTTCTTT. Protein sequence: CASSFLPLGVDDTEAFF.

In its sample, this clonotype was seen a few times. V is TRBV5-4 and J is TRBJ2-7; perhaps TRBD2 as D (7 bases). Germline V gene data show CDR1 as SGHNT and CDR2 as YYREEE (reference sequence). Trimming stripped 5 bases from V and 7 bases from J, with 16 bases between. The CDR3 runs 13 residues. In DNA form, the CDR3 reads TGTGCCAGCAGTCTGCGAGGGGGGGGTGAGCAGTACGTC. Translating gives CASSLRGGGEQYV.

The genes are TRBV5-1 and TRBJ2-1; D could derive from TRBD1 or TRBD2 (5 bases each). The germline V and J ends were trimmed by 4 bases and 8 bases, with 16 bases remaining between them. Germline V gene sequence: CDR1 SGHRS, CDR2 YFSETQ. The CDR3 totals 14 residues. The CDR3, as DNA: TGCGCCAGCAGCCCCCGGGACCCAGGTGATGAGCAGTTCTTC. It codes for CASSPRDPGDEQFF.

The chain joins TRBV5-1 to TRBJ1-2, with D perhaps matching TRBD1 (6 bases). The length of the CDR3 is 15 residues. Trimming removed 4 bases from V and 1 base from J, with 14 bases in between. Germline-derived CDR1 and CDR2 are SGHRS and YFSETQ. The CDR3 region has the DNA TGCGCCAGCAGCCTCCCGGGACAAGTTAACTATGGCTACACCTTC. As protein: CASSLPGQVNYGYTF.

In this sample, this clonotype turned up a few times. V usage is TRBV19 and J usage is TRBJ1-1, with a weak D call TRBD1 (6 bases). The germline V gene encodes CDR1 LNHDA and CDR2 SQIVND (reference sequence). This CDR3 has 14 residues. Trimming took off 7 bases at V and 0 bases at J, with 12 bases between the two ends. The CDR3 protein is CASTLRTVNTEAFF. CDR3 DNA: TGTGCCAGTACCCTACGGACAGTGAACACTGAAGCTTTCTTT.